This is a list of T cell receptor beta chains from one sample in a study of CD4 T cells in relation to SARS-CoV-2 and coronaviruses. Sequenced by immunoSEQ multiplex PCR; TCRdb stores in-frame clones only, minus some. Of approximately 50,000 clones listed, 92% are singletons. Input material: naive CD4+ T cells from PBMCs. The receptors were sampled from an adult with COVID-19. CDR3s include the opening cysteine and the closing phenylalanine or tryptophan. A D gene is named only where the DNA matches it firmly. Rows may omit the clone size; those that give it use once, few, many or a size class.

clone_size | d_call | j_call | v_call | cdr3_aa | cdr3_nt
NA | TRBD2 | TRBJ2-1 | TRBV6-2/TRBV6-3 | CASSGTSGYNEQFF | TGTGCCAGCAGCGGGACTAGCGGTTACAATGAGCAGTTCTTC
NA | NA | TRBJ2-5 | TRBV5-1 | CASGPVRAGETQYF | TGCGCCAGCGGACCTGTGAGGGCGGGGGAGACCCAGTACTTC
NA | TRBD2 | TRBJ2-3 | TRBV2 | CASRKTSGARTDTQYF | TGTGCCAGCAGAAAAACTAGCGGGGCCCGCACAGATACGCAGTATTTT
once | NA | TRBJ2-1 | TRBV6-5 | CASSYGLARNEQFF | TGTGCCAGCAGTTATGGGCTAGCGAGGAATGAGCAGTTCTTC
NA | NA | TRBJ1-1 | TRBV19 | CASSIPGDFAAFF | TGTGCCAGTAGTATCCCAGGGGATTTTGCAGCTTTCTTT
NA | TRBD1 | TRBJ1-4 | TRBV19 | CASSRQGLNEKLFF | TGTGCCAGTAGCCGACAGGGATTAAATGAAAAACTGTTTTTT
NA | NA | TRBJ1-1 | TRBV28 | CASSLNGQPNTEAFF | TGTGCCAGCAGTTTAAATGGACAGCCGAACACTGAAGCTTTCTTT
NA | TRBD1 | TRBJ2-7 | TRBV5-1 | CASSLEGQGYEQYF | TGCGCCAGCAGCTTGGAGGGACAGGGCTACGAGCAGTACTTC
NA | NA | TRBJ1-5 | TRBV15 | CAISDRKNQPQHF | TGTGCCATATCAGACAGGAAAAATCAGCCCCAGCATTTT
NA | TRBD2 | TRBJ2-1 | TRBV9 | CASSVGLAGGGYNEQFF | TGTGCCAGCAGCGTTGGGCTAGCGGGGGGAGGGTACAATGAGCAGTTCTTC
NA | TRBD1 | TRBJ2-2 | TRBV5-5 | CASSFKATGVTGELFF | TGTGCCAGCAGCTTTAAGGCGACAGGGGTCACCGGGGAGCTGTTTTTT
NA | TRBD1 | TRBJ1-2 | TRBV6-2/TRBV6-3 | CASSYRRIRTGSLYGYTF | TGTGCCAGCAGTTACCGTCGGATAAGGACAGGCTCCCTCTATGGCTACACCTTC
NA | TRBD1 | TRBJ2-1 | TRBV19 | CASSILRGNEQFF | TGTGCCAGTAGTATACTCAGGGGGAATGAGCAGTTCTTC
once | NA | TRBJ1-1 | TRBV18 | CASSPSATEAFF | TGTGCCAGCTCACCATCGGCCACTGAAGCTTTCTTT
NA | NA | TRBJ2-2 | TRBV30 | CAWSVVGELFF | TGTGCCTGGAGTGTGGTCGGGGAGCTGTTTTTT
once | NA | TRBJ2-3 | TRBV7-2 | CASRLDRTDTQYF | TGTGCCAGCAGATTAGACAGAACAGATACGCAGTATTTT
NA | NA | TRBJ1-1 | TRBV4-1 | CASSLQYGTEAFF | TGCGCCAGCAGCCTCCAATACGGCACTGAAGCTTTCTTT